Listed below are T cell receptor beta chains from one sample, sequenced in a study of blood T cell repertoires in COVID-19. TCRdb keeps only in-frame clones here, not all; method: immunoSEQ multiplex PCR. The table lists 250,000 to 350,000 clones, 85% to 90% of them singletons. Sequenced material: peripheral blood. The receptor source for this set is a woman aged 50 to 65 with COVID-19, enrolled during active disease. Each CDR3 is given with its conserved first and last residue. The D gene is left open where the match is weak. Where a row states a size, it is once, few, many or the class of an expanded clone; other rows omit it.

J gene: TRBJ2-3
V gene: TRBV7-7
D gene: .
clone size: .
CDR3 protein: CASSSQGLDTQYF
CDR3 DNA: TGTGCCAGCAGCTCCCAGGGGTTAGATACGCAGTATTTT

J gene: TRBJ1-3
V gene: TRBV30
D gene: .
clone size: .
CDR3 protein: CAWSYPFRTDSSGNTIYF
CDR3 DNA: TGTGCCTGGAGTTATCCCTTCCGGACAGATAGCTCTGGAAACACCATATATTTT

J gene: TRBJ2-7
V gene: TRBV11-3
D gene: .
clone size: .
CDR3 protein: CASSASTSYEQYF
CDR3 DNA: TGTGCCAGCAGCGCCTCGACTAGTTACGAGCAGTACTTC

J gene: TRBJ2-7
V gene: TRBV28
D gene: .
clone size: .
CDR3 protein: CASSVDKTYEQYF
CDR3 DNA: TGTGCCAGCAGTGTGGACAAGACCTACGAGCAGTACTTC

J gene: TRBJ1-1
V gene: TRBV12-3/TRBV12-4
D gene: .
clone size: .
CDR3 protein: CASSLSNTEAFF
CDR3 DNA: TGTGCCAGCAGTTTGAGTAACACTGAAGCTTTCTTT

J gene: TRBJ2-7
V gene: TRBV5-1
D gene: .
clone size: once
CDR3 protein: CASSFTGHSYEQYF
CDR3 DNA: TGCGCCAGCAGCTTCACAGGTCACTCCTACGAGCAGTACTTC

J gene: TRBJ1-2
V gene: TRBV6-5
D gene: .
clone size: .
CDR3 protein: CASTTRLGGYTF
CDR3 DNA: TGTGCCAGCACCACTCGACTTGGCGGCTACACCTTC

J gene: TRBJ2-2
V gene: TRBV10-2
D gene: .
clone size: .
CDR3 protein: CASSEREDTGELFF
CDR3 DNA: TGCGCCAGCAGTGAGCGGGAAGACACCGGGGAGCTGTTTTTT

J gene: TRBJ1-5
V gene: TRBV4-2
D gene: .
clone size: few
CDR3 protein: CASSQDGGREQHF
CDR3 DNA: TGTGCCAGCAGCCAAGATGGAGGGCGAGAACAGCATTTT

J gene: TRBJ1-1
V gene: TRBV10-2
D gene: TRBD1
clone size: .
CDR3 protein: CASSDPGQGGTEAFF
CDR3 DNA: TGCGCCAGCAGTGACCCGGGACAGGGAGGAACTGAAGCTTTCTTT

J gene: TRBJ1-5
V gene: TRBV28
D gene: .
clone size: .
CDR3 protein: CASSFLQSTGSNQPQHF
CDR3 DNA: TGTGCCAGCAGTTTCCTACAGAGTACAGGGAGCAATCAGCCCCAGCATTTT

J gene: TRBJ1-5
V gene: TRBV5-1
D gene: .
clone size: .
CDR3 protein: CASSLDGGSNQPQHF
CDR3 DNA: TGCGCCAGCAGCTTGGATGGGGGCAGCAATCAGCCCCAGCATTTT

J gene: TRBJ1-2
V gene: TRBV30
D gene: TRBD1
clone size: .
CDR3 protein: CAWREGTAQNYGYTF
CDR3 DNA: TGTGCCTGGAGGGAAGGGACAGCGCAGAACTATGGCTACACCTTC

J gene: TRBJ2-7
V gene: TRBV4-1
D gene: TRBD2
clone size: .
CDR3 protein: CASSQPGLPVYEQYF
CDR3 DNA: TGCGCCAGCAGCCAGCCGGGACTACCTGTTTACGAGCAGTACTTC

J gene: TRBJ1-1
V gene: TRBV3-1/TRBV3-2
D gene: TRBD1
clone size: .
CDR3 protein: CASRDRGKAFF
CDR3 DNA: TGTGCCAGCAGAGACAGGGGGAAAGCTTTCTTT

J gene: TRBJ1-5
V gene: TRBV18
D gene: TRBD1
clone size: .
CDR3 protein: CASSPPGTGLRNQPQHF
CDR3 DNA: TGTGCCAGCTCACCCCCAGGGACAGGGTTACGCAATCAGCCCCAGCATTTT

J gene: TRBJ2-1
V gene: TRBV7-9
D gene: TRBD2
clone size: .
CDR3 protein: CASSSAGDEQFF
CDR3 DNA: TGTGCCAGCAGCTCCGCGGGAGATGAGCAGTTCTTC

J gene: TRBJ2-5
V gene: TRBV7-2
D gene: TRBD2
clone size: .
CDR3 protein: CASSLGTSFETQYF
CDR3 DNA: TGTGCCAGCAGCTTGGGGACTAGCTTTGAGACCCAGTACTTC

J gene: TRBJ1-2
V gene: TRBV7-8
D gene: TRBD1
clone size: .
CDR3 protein: CASSLGTGDYYGYTF
CDR3 DNA: TGTGCCAGCAGCTTAGGGACAGGGGATTACTATGGCTACACCTTC

J gene: TRBJ2-5
V gene: TRBV5-8
D gene: .
clone size: .
CDR3 protein: CASSVSRETQYF
CDR3 DNA: TGTGCCAGCAGCGTCTCGAGGGAGACCCAGTACTTC

J gene: TRBJ2-3
V gene: TRBV4-1
D gene: .
clone size: .
CDR3 protein: CASSQVIPTDTQYF
CDR3 DNA: TGCGCCAGCAGCCAAGTAATTCCCACAGATACGCAGTATTTT

J gene: TRBJ1-6
V gene: TRBV14
D gene: .
clone size: .
CDR3 protein: CASSLRGLSYNSPLHF
CDR3 DNA: TGTGCCAGCAGCCTACGAGGTCTCTCCTATAATTCACCCCTCCACTTT

J gene: TRBJ2-1
V gene: TRBV7-9
D gene: TRBD2
clone size: .
CDR3 protein: CASSLLETSGSFLSNEQFF
CDR3 DNA: TGTGCCAGCAGCTTATTGGAGACTAGCGGGAGTTTTCTGTCCAATGAGCAGTTCTTC

J gene: TRBJ2-1
V gene: TRBV29-1
D gene: .
clone size: .
CDR3 protein: CSVDPGNEQFF
CDR3 DNA: TGCAGCGTTGACCCGGGTAATGAGCAGTTCTTC

J gene: TRBJ1-1
V gene: TRBV6-6
D gene: TRBD1
clone size: few
CDR3 protein: CASSSGQGLDTEAFF
CDR3 DNA: TGTGCCAGCAGTTCAGGACAGGGTTTGGACACTGAAGCTTTCTTT

J gene: TRBJ1-1
V gene: TRBV18
D gene: .
clone size: .
CDR3 protein: CASSPVRAPEAFF
CDR3 DNA: TGTGCCAGCTCACCAGTCAGGGCCCCTGAAGCTTTCTTT

J gene: TRBJ2-1
V gene: TRBV12-3/TRBV12-4
D gene: .
clone size: .
CDR3 protein: CASSSITDNEQFF
CDR3 DNA: TGTGCCAGCAGTTCGATCACTGACAATGAGCAGTTCTTC

J gene: TRBJ1-3
V gene: TRBV15
D gene: .
clone size: once
CDR3 protein: CATSRDRLLVSPSSGNTIYF
CDR3 DNA: TGTGCCACCAGCAGAGATCGGTTGCTCGTCAGTCCTAGCTCTGGAAACACCATATATTTT

J gene: TRBJ2-2
V gene: TRBV10-3
D gene: TRBD2
clone size: .
CDR3 protein: CAIRDGAGVNTGELFF
CDR3 DNA: TGTGCCATCAGAGACGGAGCGGGAGTGAACACCGGGGAGCTGTTTTTT

J gene: TRBJ2-7
V gene: TRBV29-1
D gene: .
clone size: .
CDR3 protein: CSARGAGSYEQYF
CDR3 DNA: TGCAGCGCCAGGGGGGCGGGGTCCTACGAGCAGTACTTC

J gene: TRBJ1-1
V gene: TRBV7-9
D gene: TRBD1
clone size: .
CDR3 protein: CASSLADRKGAFF
CDR3 DNA: TGTGCCAGCAGCTTAGCGGACAGGAAAGGAGCTTTCTTT

J gene: TRBJ2-2
V gene: TRBV9
D gene: TRBD2
clone size: .
CDR3 protein: CASSVGLAGVDTGELFF
CDR3 DNA: TGTGCCAGCAGCGTGGGACTAGCGGGAGTGGACACCGGGGAGCTGTTTTTT

J gene: TRBJ2-1
V gene: TRBV5-1
D gene: TRBD2
clone size: .
CDR3 protein: CASSPSGTSGEQFF
CDR3 DNA: TGCGCCAGCAGCCCGTCCGGGACTAGCGGAGAGCAGTTCTTC

J gene: TRBJ1-2
V gene: TRBV18
D gene: TRBD1
clone size: .
CDR3 protein: CASSQNAGQGLANYGYTF
CDR3 DNA: TGTGCCAGCTCACAAAACGCGGGACAGGGATTAGCTAACTATGGCTACACCTTC

J gene: TRBJ2-5
V gene: TRBV10-1
D gene: TRBD2
clone size: .
CDR3 protein: CASSDPLAGGQETQYF
CDR3 DNA: TGCGCCAGCAGTGACCCACTAGCGGGAGGGCAAGAGACCCAGTACTTC

J gene: TRBJ2-7
V gene: TRBV7-9
D gene: TRBD2
clone size: .
CDR3 protein: CASSSIPGGEQYF
CDR3 DNA: TGTGCCAGCAGCTCTATCCCGGGAGGCGAGCAGTACTTC

J gene: TRBJ2-7
V gene: TRBV5-4
D gene: TRBD2
clone size: .
CDR3 protein: CASSLGLAGSYEQYF
CDR3 DNA: TGTGCCAGCAGCTTGGGGCTAGCGGGCTCCTACGAGCAGTACTTC

J gene: TRBJ2-1
V gene: TRBV21-1
D gene: .
clone size: .
CDR3 protein: CASSKGDSPYNEQFF
CDR3 DNA: TGTGCCAGCAGCAAAGGCGACAGTCCCTACAATGAGCAGTTCTTC

J gene: TRBJ1-3
V gene: TRBV30
D gene: .
clone size: .
CDR3 protein: CAWSVGVSGNTIYF
CDR3 DNA: TGTGCCTGGAGTGTAGGGGTATCTGGAAACACCATATATTTT

J gene: TRBJ2-2
V gene: TRBV25-1
D gene: TRBD1
clone size: .
CDR3 protein: CASSDRDRGLTGELFF
CDR3 DNA: TGTGCCAGCAGTGACCGAGACAGGGGGCTCACCGGGGAGCTGTTTTTT

J gene: TRBJ2-1
V gene: TRBV6-6
D gene: TRBD2
clone size: .
CDR3 protein: CASSGRGSTYNEQFF
CDR3 DNA: TGTGCCAGCAGCGGACGCGGGAGTACCTACAATGAGCAGTTCTTC

J gene: TRBJ1-5
V gene: TRBV30
D gene: .
clone size: .
CDR3 protein: CAWKGGGNQPQHF
CDR3 DNA: TGTGCCTGGAAGGGAGGAGGCAATCAGCCCCAGCATTTT

J gene: TRBJ1-1
V gene: TRBV19
D gene: .
clone size: .
CDR3 protein: CASLKPGLGNTEAFF
CDR3 DNA: TGTGCCAGTTTGAAACCGGGACTCGGGAACACTGAAGCTTTCTTT

J gene: TRBJ2-3
V gene: TRBV11-2
D gene: TRBD2
clone size: .
CDR3 protein: CASSLDHQGLAGERDTQYF
CDR3 DNA: TGTGCCAGCAGCTTAGATCATCAGGGACTAGCTGGGGAGCGGGATACGCAGTATTTT

J gene: TRBJ2-7
V gene: TRBV6-6
D gene: TRBD2
clone size: .
CDR3 protein: CASSYSTSGPYEQYF
CDR3 DNA: TGTGCCAGCAGTTACTCCACTAGCGGGCCGTACGAGCAGTACTTC